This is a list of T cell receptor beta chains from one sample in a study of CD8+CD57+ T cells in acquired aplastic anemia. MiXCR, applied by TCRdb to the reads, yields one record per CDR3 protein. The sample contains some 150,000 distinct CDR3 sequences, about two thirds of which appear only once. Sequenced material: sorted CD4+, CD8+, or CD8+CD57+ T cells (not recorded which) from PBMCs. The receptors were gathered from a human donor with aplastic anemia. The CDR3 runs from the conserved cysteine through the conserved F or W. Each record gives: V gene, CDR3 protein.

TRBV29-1,CSVRGDGSYEQYF
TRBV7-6,CASSKRESSYEQYF
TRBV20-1,CSATISGHNQNEQYF
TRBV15,CATSTLETGFETQYF
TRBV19,CASRGQGKDTQYF
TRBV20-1,CSARDQGTANTYEQYF
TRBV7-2,CASSRPGQGTHEQYF
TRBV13,CASSSGGGDRNEQFF
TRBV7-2,CASSSRSRNTEAFF
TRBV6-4,CASRLAAGDTEAFF
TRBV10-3,CAISDFRGREQYF
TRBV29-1,CSVGWETQYF
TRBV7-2,CASSLSSEQFF
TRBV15,CATSRDPTGVDTQYF
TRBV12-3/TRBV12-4,CASSRTGKAFF
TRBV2,CASSPMRSQGGQPQHF
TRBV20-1,CSASPGWGYTF
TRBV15,CATSRDLSEQFF
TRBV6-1,CASSTGDAHEQFF
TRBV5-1,CASKGQGPSYEQYF